Below, 3 T cell receptor beta chains from the same sample are listed, as sequenced in a study of blood T cell repertoires in COVID-19. TCRdb's table, derived via immunoSEQ multiplex PCR, lists solely in-frame clones and lacks some. The data contain tens of thousands of clones, roughly 90% of them seen just once; the ten biggest clones take up under 8%. Sequencing used peripheral blood. These TCRs come from a man in his fifties or sixties with acute or convalescent COVID-19.

The chain uses TRBV30 and TRBJ1-4; a weak D match, TRBD1 (5 bases). Trimming stripped 8 bases from V and 4 bases from J, with 11 bases between. Germline loops: CDR1 GTSNPN, CDR2 SVGIG (reference sequence). The length of the CDR3 is 12 residues. The CDR3 DNA reads as TGTGCCGGTGACAGACGTAATGAAAAACTGTTTTTT. Its translation: CAGDRRNEKLFF.

The V and J genes are TRBV27 and TRBJ1-6; possible D gene TRBD1, 6 bases. The CDR3 totals 17 residues. Germline CDR1 and CDR2: MNHEY and SMNVEV (reference sequence). V lost 3 bases and J lost 4, with 16 bases in between. The CDR3 DNA follows: TGTGCCAGCAGTTTGCTTATCCCGGACAGATATAATTCACCCCTCCACTTT. Protein sequence: CASSLLIPDRYNSPLHF.

This chain joins TRBV9 and TRBJ2-7, with D possibly matching TRBD1 (6 bases). V lost 7 bases and J 2 bases, leaving 19 bases between the germline ends. Germline CDR1 and CDR2: SGDLS and YYNGEE. This CDR3 spans 15 amino acids. DNA for the CDR3: TGTGCCAGCGCTGGGGGCAGGGCGACTCCCTACGAGCAGTACTTC. Amino acid sequence: CASAGGRATPYEQYF.